This T cell receptor beta chain was captured by sequencing in a study of CD8+CD57+ T cells in acquired aplastic anemia. Broader study findings: CD8+ Simpson's diversity showed no significant patient-control difference. Between patients and controls, around 30 CD8+ CDR3 sequences were found in common.

Both TCR beta VDJ combination and CDR3 sequence profiling were carried out. Genomic DNA was the template for this profiling. From the reads, TCRdb called clonotypes with MiXCR, one entry per CDR3 protein. There are 150,000 to 180,000 distinct CDR3 sequences in the sample; 40% to 65% occur only once, and about 12% lies in the top ten. CD8+CD57+ cell expansion had been shown by flow cytometry in patients chosen for sequencing. As a group, the patients uniformly had severe acquired aplastic anemia. Germline V gene sequence: CDR1 DFQATT, CDR2 SNEGSKA (reference sequence). J was trimmed by 5 bases and V by 1 base; bases with no gene match: 6. The CDR3 sequence is 14 residues long. A note on this clonotype: Its antigen is still unknown.

V gene TRBV20-1 combines with J gene TRBJ2-7, with 9 bases fitting TRBD2. The sequenced sample consisted of sorted CD4+, CD8+, or CD8+CD57+ T cells (not recorded which) from PBMCs. The clonotype was recovered from a human donor with aplastic anemia. The CDR3 DNA reads as TGCAGTGCTAGAGGTCCTAGCGGGAAAAACGAGCAGTACTTC. Protein: CSARGPSGKNEQYF.